A selection of T cell receptor beta chains follows, all from one sample in a study of cytomegalovirus exposure and HLA in healthy donors. Sequencing used immunoSEQ multiplex PCR; TCRdb keeps in-frame clones, though not all of them. The sample has some 120,000 clones, about 8% seen once. The sequencing input was PBMCs. All receptors come from a woman in her 40s in good health and CMV-seropositive. The CDR3 runs from the conserved cysteine through the conserved F or W. The D gene is left open where the match is weak. Only part of the rows carry a size: once, few, many, or a class if the clone is expanded.

J gene,V gene,D gene,clone size,CDR3 protein,CDR3 DNA
TRBJ2-7,TRBV10-2,TRBD2,few,CASSVNGGALYEQYF,TGCGCCAGCAGTGTTAACGGGGGGGCCTTGTACGAGCAGTACTTC
TRBJ1-1,TRBV6-5,NA,few,CASSEPNRLTEAFF,TGTGCCAGCAGTGAACCTAACAGGCTCACTGAAGCTTTCTTT
TRBJ2-7,TRBV7-9,NA,NA,CASSPGDTYEQYF,TGTGCCAGCAGTCCAGGGGATACCTACGAGCAGTACTTC
TRBJ2-7,TRBV14,TRBD1,few,CASSPTSGTASYEQYF,TGTGCCAGCAGCCCTACCTCCGGGACAGCCTCCTACGAGCAGTACTTC
TRBJ1-1,TRBV5-1,NA,few,CASSHGAEAFF,TGCGCCAGCAGCCACGGGGCTGAAGCTTTCTTT
TRBJ1-1,TRBV10-2,NA,few,CASSESYRGTEAFF,TGCGCCAGCAGTGAGTCTTACCGAGGCACTGAAGCTTTCTTT
TRBJ2-1,TRBV6-5,TRBD2,few,CASSLSGGASEQFF,TGTGCCAGCAGCCTCAGCGGGGGGGCCAGTGAGCAGTTCTTC
TRBJ2-7,TRBV6-5,NA,few,CASRLRRDILYEQYF,TGTGCCAGCAGGCTTCGCCGGGACATCCTCTACGAGCAGTACTTC
TRBJ1-5,TRBV5-6,NA,few,CASSWGPGFDQPQHF,TGTGCCAGCAGCTGGGGTCCGGGGTTTGATCAGCCCCAGCATTTT
TRBJ1-6,TRBV7-2,TRBD1,few,CASSSTGTGETPLHF,TGTGCCAGCAGCTCCACCGGGACAGGGGAGACACCCCTCCACTTT
TRBJ2-1,TRBV30,NA,NA,CAWSSETRHNEQFF,TGTGCCTGGAGTTCCGAGACTAGACACAATGAGCAGTTCTTC
TRBJ1-5,TRBV5-6,NA,NA,CASSSANQPQHF,TGTGCCAGCAGCAGTGCGAATCAGCCCCAGCATTTT
TRBJ2-1,TRBV9,TRBD2,NA,CASSVATSGGAGYNEQFF,TGTGCCAGCAGCGTTGCGACTAGCGGGGGGGCCGGCTACAATGAGCAGTTCTTC
TRBJ1-1,TRBV10-1,NA,few,CASSVIRGARIYTEAFF,TGCGCCAGCAGTGTTATTCGGGGGGCGCGTATCTACACTGAAGCTTTCTTT
TRBJ1-5,TRBV2,NA,few,CASSTGNHQPQHF,TGTGCCAGCAGCACAGGAAACCACCAGCCCCAGCATTTT
TRBJ2-5,TRBV7-6,NA,few,CASSIQETQYF,TGTGCCAGCAGTATCCAAGAGACCCAGTACTTC
TRBJ2-7,TRBV4-1,NA,few,CASSPRGLREQYF,TGCGCCAGCAGCCCCCGAGGCTTGCGCGAGCAGTACTTC
TRBJ2-7,TRBV5-1,TRBD1,many,CASSLVRPGQGAGEQYF,TGCGCCAGCAGCTTGGTGCGACCCGGCCAGGGGGCGGGAGAGCAGTACTTC
TRBJ1-1,TRBV5-1,NA,NA,CASSPGVGTEAFF,TGCGCCAGCAGCCCCGGGGTGGGCACTGAAGCTTTCTTT
TRBJ2-3,TRBV27,NA,few,CASSGWGESTDTQYF,TGTGCCAGCTCAGGATGGGGCGAGTCGACAGATACGCAGTATTTT
TRBJ2-7,TRBV7-2,TRBD2,few,CASSSVAGRYEQYF,TGTGCCAGCAGCTCCGTAGCGGGGCGGTACGAGCAGTACTTC
TRBJ2-2,TRBV5-4,TRBD1,NA,CASSPGQGNTGELFF,TGTGCCAGCAGCCCTGGACAGGGGAACACCGGGGAGCTGTTTTTT
TRBJ2-7,TRBV10-3,NA,few,CAISDVRDTHEQYF,TGTGCCATCAGTGACGTCCGGGACACCCACGAGCAGTACTTC
TRBJ1-1,TRBV30,NA,NA,CAWTAIGRNTEAFF,TGTGCCTGGACTGCCATTGGGCGTAACACTGAAGCTTTCTTT